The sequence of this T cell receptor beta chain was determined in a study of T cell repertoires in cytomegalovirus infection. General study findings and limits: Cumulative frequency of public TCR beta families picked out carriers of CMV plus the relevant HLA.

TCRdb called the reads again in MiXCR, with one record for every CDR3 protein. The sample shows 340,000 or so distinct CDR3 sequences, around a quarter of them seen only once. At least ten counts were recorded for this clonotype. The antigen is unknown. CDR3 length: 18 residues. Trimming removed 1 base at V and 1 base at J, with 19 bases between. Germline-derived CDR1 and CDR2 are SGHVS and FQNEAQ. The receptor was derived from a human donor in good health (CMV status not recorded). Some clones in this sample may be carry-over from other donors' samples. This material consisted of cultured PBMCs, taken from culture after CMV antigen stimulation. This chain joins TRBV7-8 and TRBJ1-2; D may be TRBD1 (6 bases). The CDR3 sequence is CASSLGGQTDPSNYGYTF. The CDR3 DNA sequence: TGTGCCAGCAGCTTAGGAGGACAGACGGACCCTAGTAACTATGGCTACACCTTC.